The 23 T cell receptor beta chains in this list originate from one sample, sequenced in a study of T cell repertoires in cytomegalovirus infection. TCRdb re-called the reads through MiXCR, storing one row per CDR3 protein. The sample shows fewer than 250,000 distinct CDR3 sequences, roughly an eighth of them seen only once. The specimen sequenced was PBMCs. Receptors originate from a human donor in good health (CMV status not recorded). Some clones in this sample may be carry-over from other donors' samples.

The chain has TRBV15 and TRBJ1-5, with 8 bases fitting TRBD1. The germline V gene has CDR1 LNHNV and CDR2 YYDKDF (reference sequence). This CDR3 region has 16 residues. V lost 3 bases to trimming and J lost 3 bases; unmatched junction nucleotides: 7. The CDR3 DNA reads TGTGCCACCAGCAGGGCCCGGGACAGGAACAATCAGCCCCAGCATTTT. Protein product: CATSRARDRNNQPQHF.

This sequence joins TRBV20-1 and TRBJ2-7; D is uncertain. Germline V gene sequence: CDR1 DFQATT, CDR2 SNEGSKA (reference sequence). The CDR3 loop spans 13 amino acids. Trimming stripped 6 bases from V and 3 bases from J, with 15 bases between. CDR3 bases: TGCAGTGCCTGGAGTTCGAACCACTACGAGCAGTACTTC. Amino acids: CSAWSSNHYEQYF.

The CDR3: CASSYSGTGGEQYF. CDR3 sequence (DNA): TGTGCCAGCAGTTACTCTGGGACAGGGGGAGAGCAGTACTTC. The rearrangement joins TRBV6-5 to TRBJ2-7, with 11 bases fitting TRBD1. Germline V CDR1 and CDR2: MNHEY, SVGAGI. V was pared by 0 bases and J by 7 bases, with 2 bases of the junction left unmatched. CDR3 length equals 14 residues.

The gene calls are TRBV14 and TRBJ1-1; tentative D call: TRBD1 (5 bases). CDR3 size: 16 residues. Between the trimmed V and J ends, which lost 0 bases and 1 base, there was a span of 12 bases. Germline V gene lookup returns CDR1 SGHDN and CDR2 FVKESK. CDR3 DNA sequence: TGTGCCAGCAGCCAAGAATGGGGCAGGAGGAACACTGAAGCTTTCTTT. It encodes CASSQEWGRRNTEAFF.

This clonotype was picked up many times. This rearrangement joins TRBV12-3 or TRBV12-4 to TRBJ2-2, with 9 bases lining up with TRBD2. The V segment lost 8 bases and the J segment 7 bases; nucleotides outside the gene matches: 8. This CDR3 is built from 14 residues. The CDR3 protein is CASRAGGQDGELFF. For the CDR3, the DNA is TGTGCCAGCCGGGCGGGAGGGCAGGACGGGGAGCTGTTTTTT.

The chain has TRBV7-2 and TRBJ2-7; D possibly matches TRBD1 or TRBD2 (5 bases each). Per the germline V gene, CDR1 is SGHTA and CDR2 is FQGNSA. This CDR3 spans 13 amino acids. V dropped 2 bases and J dropped 11 bases, with 16 bases sitting between them. For the CDR3, the DNA is TGTGCCAGCAGCTTATTAGAGGGGTACGAAGAGTACTTC. Protein sequence: CASSLLEGYEEYF.

A few counts support this clonotype. The chain carries TRBV6-5 and TRBJ1-1; D uncertain. Germline V lookup: CDR1 MNHEY, CDR2 SVGAGI. The CDR3 is 13 residues long. V lost 0 bases and J lost 4, with 6 bases in between. CDR3 region: CASSYSRGTEAFF. The DNA for the CDR3 is TGTGCCAGCAGTTACTCTCGCGGCACTGAAGCTTTCTTT.

This clonotype has only one observation. The junction does not match germline at one end; this may be a read error. The CDR3 region is CASSVVADSPSGEQFF. CDR3 bases: TGTGCCAGTAGCGTAGTAGCGGATTCCCCTTCGGGTGAGCAGTTCTTC. The V gene is TRBV9, the J gene TRBJ2-1, with a possible D match to TRBD2 (6 bases). This CDR3 is built from 16 residues. In germline, CDR1 is SGDLS, CDR2 YYNGEE.

This clonotype was counted only a few times. The chain is built from TRBV20-1 and TRBJ2-5; 12 nucleotides agree with TRBD2. Trimming cost V 3 bases and J 5 bases; bases outside gene matches: 7. CDR3 length: 15 amino acids. Germline-derived CDR1 and CDR2 are DFQATT and SNEGSKA (reference sequence). The DNA for the CDR3 is TGCAGTGCTAGTCCGACTAGCGGGAGATTGGAGACCCAGTACTTC. The encoded protein is CSASPTSGRLETQYF.

The chain joins TRBV29-1 to TRBJ1-1, with D tentatively TRBD1 (5 bases). The CDR3 spans 13 residues. Between the trimmed V and J ends, which lost 7 bases and 0 bases, there was a span of 12 bases. CDR1 and CDR2 from the germline V gene are SQVTM and ANQGSEA. CDR3 loop: CSATGTLNTEAFF. The CDR3 region has the DNA TGCAGCGCCACCGGGACCTTGAACACTGAAGCTTTCTTT.

This clonotype was observed many times. The chain carries TRBV28 and TRBJ2-4; D may be TRBD2 (6 bases). The CDR3 loop spans 15 amino acids. V shed 7 bases and J shed 3 bases, with 16 bases lying between them. Germline values: CDR1 MDHEN, CDR2 SYDVKM. CDR3 nucleotide sequence: TGTGCCAGCACATCAAGGGACTTCGGCAAAAACATTCAGTACTTC. Translating gives CASTSRDFGKNIQYF.

In DNA form, the CDR3 reads TGTGCCAGCAGTGAAGCTGGGAAGGCCTACGAGCAGTACTTC. It is translated as CASSEAGKAYEQYF. The V call is TRBV6-1, the J call TRBJ2-7; the D is unclear. V lost 0 bases and J lost 2, with 8 bases in between. CDR1 is MNHNS, CDR2 SASEGT, per germline. This CDR3 has 14 amino acids.

This clonotype was detected many times. The chain recombines TRBV7-3 with TRBJ2-5; a weak D match, TRBD2 (6 bases). Trimming left V 5 bases short and J 5 bases short, with 15 bases between. The germline V gene has CDR1 SGHTA and CDR2 FQGTGA. This CDR3 has 14 amino acids. CDR3 protein: CASSPYGGSETQYF. In DNA form, the CDR3 reads TGTGCCAGCAGCCCCTATGGGGGGTCTGAGACCCAGTACTTC.

This clonotype appeared a few times. This sequence joins TRBV20-1 and TRBJ1-2; TRBD1 aligns across 8 bases. With V trimmed by 6 bases and J by 9 bases, 9 bases remained unmatched. The CDR3 length is 12 residues. In germline, CDR1 is DFQATT, CDR2 SNEGSKA (reference sequence). The CDR3 spells CSAGTGLESYTF. The CDR3 DNA sequence: TGCAGTGCCGGGACAGGCCTTGAAAGCTACACCTTC.

The V gene is TRBV5-1, the J gene TRBJ1-1, with 8 bases fitting TRBD1. V was clipped by 0 bases and J by 7 bases; unmatched bases: 2. The CDR3 is 13 amino acids. Germline V gives CDR1 SGHRS, CDR2 YFSETQ. This CDR3 is CASSLVQGDEAFF. For the CDR3, the DNA is TGCGCCAGCAGCTTGGTACAGGGGGATGAAGCTTTCTTT.

This clonotype has just a few counts. CDR3 in DNA: TGTGCCACCAGTGATTTTGACAGGGCCCCCCAAGAGACCCAGTACTTC. Translating it yields CATSDFDRAPQETQYF. The chain employs TRBV24-1 and TRBJ2-5, with 7 bases fitting TRBD1. The CDR3 has 16 amino acids. Germline CDR1 reads KGHDR; CDR2 reads SFDVKD. V trimming: 1 base; J trimming: 1 base; junction bases outside the gene matches: 5.

This clonotype was recorded at least ten times. J is TRBJ2-7 and V is TRBV7-2; D is uncertain. Trimming cost V 2 bases and J 3 bases, with 11 bases left between them. This CDR3 has 14 amino acids. CDR1 is SGHTA, CDR2 FQGNSA, per germline. CDR3 in amino acids: CASSLRKVGYEQYF. In nucleotides, the CDR3 is TGTGCCAGCAGCTTACGTAAAGTCGGCTACGAGCAGTACTTC.

This clonotype was counted many times. The chain carries TRBV6-2 or TRBV6-3 and TRBJ2-7, with D possibly TRBD1 on 6 matching bases. Per germline, CDR1 MNHEY and CDR2 SVGEGT. The V gene lost 2 bases and the J gene lost 0 bases, with 14 bases spanning the gap. The CDR3 has 16 amino acids. The chain's CDR3 is CASSYADSLYSYEQYF. CDR3 DNA sequence: TGTGCCAGCAGTTACGCGGACAGCCTCTACTCCTACGAGCAGTACTTC.

This clonotype was found many times. V gene TRBV11-1 combines with J gene TRBJ2-3; TRBD2 agrees at 13 bases. The CDR3 has 16 amino acids. V trimming: 5 bases; J trimming: 7 bases; junction bases outside the gene matches: 9. Germline lookup yields CDR1 SGHAT and CDR2 FQDESV (reference sequence). The CDR3 reads CASSQLLAGGPYTQYF. CDR3 DNA sequence: TGTGCCAGCAGCCAACTACTAGCGGGAGGGCCTTATACGCAGTATTTT.

This clonotype was seen only a few times. The V and J genes are TRBV6-2 or TRBV6-3 and TRBJ2-2; 13 bases match TRBD2. Germline CDR1 is MNHEY and CDR2 is SVGEGT. Trimming took 5 bases from V and 4 from J; bases not matched to a gene: 4. This CDR3 spans 16 amino acids. The CDR3 sequence: CASSLGTSGTTGELFF. The CDR3 DNA reads as TGTGCCAGCAGTCTGGGGACTAGCGGGACCACCGGGGAGCTGTTTTTT.

At least ten counts were recorded for this clonotype. The CDR3 region has the DNA TGTGCCAGCAGCTCCGCGGGAGGGGAGCAGTACTTC. It codes for CASSSAGGEQYF. The chain combines TRBV7-2 with TRBJ2-7; 9 positions agree with TRBD2. Germline loops: CDR1 SGHTA, CDR2 FQGNSA. CDR3 length equals 12 residues. With V trimmed by 4 bases and J by 7 bases, 2 bases remained unmatched.

This clonotype was recorded at least ten times. The chain employs TRBV5-1 and TRBJ2-3; D not resolved. V lost 0 bases to trimming and J lost 3 bases, with 11 bases between them. Germline CDR1 and CDR2: SGHRS and YFSETQ. The CDR3 contains 15 residues. CDR3 region: CASSLEQRVTDTQYF. The CDR3 nucleotides read TGCGCCAGCAGCTTGGAGCAGAGAGTGACAGATACGCAGTATTTT.

In its sample, this clonotype was seen many times. The chain has TRBV7-8 and TRBJ2-7; TRBD2 aligns across 14 bases. Germline loops: CDR1 SGHVS, CDR2 FQNEAQ. The CDR3 has 15 amino acids. Trimming cost V 5 bases and J 6 bases; bases outside gene matches: 6. CDR3 sequence reads: CASSLGTSGSSEQYF. In DNA form, the CDR3 reads TGTGCCAGCAGCCTCGGGACTAGCGGGAGTTCCGAGCAGTACTTC. The whole variable domain, remainder taken from reference TRBV7-8 and TRBJ2-7, is GAGVSQSPRYKVAKRGQDVALRCDPISGHVSLFWYQQALGQGPEFLTYFQNEAQLDKSGLPSDRFFAERPEGSVSTLKIQRTQQEDSAVYLCASSLGTSGSSEQYFGPGTRLTVT.